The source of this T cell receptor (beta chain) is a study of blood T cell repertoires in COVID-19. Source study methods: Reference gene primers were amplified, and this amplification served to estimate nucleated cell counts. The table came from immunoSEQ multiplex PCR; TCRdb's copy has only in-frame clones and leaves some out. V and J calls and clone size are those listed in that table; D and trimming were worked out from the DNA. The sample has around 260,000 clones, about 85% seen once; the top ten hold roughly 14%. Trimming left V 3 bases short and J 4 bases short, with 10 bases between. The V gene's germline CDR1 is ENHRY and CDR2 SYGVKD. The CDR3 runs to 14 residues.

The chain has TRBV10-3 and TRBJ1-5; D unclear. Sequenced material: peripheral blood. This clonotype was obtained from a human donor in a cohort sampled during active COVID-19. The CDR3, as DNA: TGTGCCATCAGTGAATATCCAGCGAATCAGCCCCAGCATTTT. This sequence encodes CAISEYPANQPQHF.